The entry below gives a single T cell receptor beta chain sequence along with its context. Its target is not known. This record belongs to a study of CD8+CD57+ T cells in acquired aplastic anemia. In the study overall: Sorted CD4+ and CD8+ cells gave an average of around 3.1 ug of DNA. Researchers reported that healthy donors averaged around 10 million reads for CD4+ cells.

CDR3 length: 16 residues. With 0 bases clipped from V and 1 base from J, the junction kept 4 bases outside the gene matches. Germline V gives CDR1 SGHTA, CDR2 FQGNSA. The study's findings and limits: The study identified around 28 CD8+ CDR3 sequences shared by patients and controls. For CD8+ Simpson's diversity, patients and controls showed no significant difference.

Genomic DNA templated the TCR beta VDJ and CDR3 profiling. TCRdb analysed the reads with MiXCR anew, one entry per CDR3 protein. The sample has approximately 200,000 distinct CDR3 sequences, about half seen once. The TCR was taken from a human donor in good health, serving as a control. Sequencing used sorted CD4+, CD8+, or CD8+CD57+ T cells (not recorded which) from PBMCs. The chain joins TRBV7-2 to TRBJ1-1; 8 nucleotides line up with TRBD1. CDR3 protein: CASSLASGTGNTEAFF. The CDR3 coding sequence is TGTGCCAGCAGCTTAGCGTCCGGGACAGGGAACACTGAAGCTTTCTTT.